These T cell receptor beta chains were read from a single sample in a study of T cell repertoires in cytomegalovirus infection. One entry per CDR3 protein, called by TCRdb with MiXCR from the reads. The sample consists of about 300,000 distinct CDR3 sequences, around 9.1% of them appearing once. Source material: PBMCs. The receptor set was obtained from a human donor in good health (CMV status not recorded). Some clones in this sample may be carry-over from other donors' samples. CDR3s include the opening cysteine and the closing phenylalanine or tryptophan. D genes are given only for firm matches. For some rows the clone size is stated as once, few or many, or as a class when expanded; others skip it.

>NA|TRBV2|NA|TRBJ2-1
CASNDRQFLNNEQFF
TGTGCCAGCAATGATCGGCAGTTCCTAAACAATGAGCAGTTCTTC
>TRBD1|TRBV10-3|many|TRBJ1-2
CAISEGQETANYGYTF
TGTGCCATCAGTGAGGGACAGGAGACAGCTAACTATGGCTACACCTTC
>TRBD1|TRBV29-1|NA|TRBJ2-5
CSVVTGAQETQYF
TGCAGCGTTGTGACAGGGGCGCAAGAGACCCAGTACTTC
>TRBD2|TRBV7-8|many|TRBJ2-5
CASSFPSGGPGETQYF
TGTGCCAGCAGCTTTCCTAGCGGGGGGCCGGGAGAGACCCAGTACTTC
>NA|TRBV7-2|many|TRBJ2-7
CASSLEVGEQYF
TGTGCCAGCAGCTTAGAAGTAGGAGAGCAGTACTTC
>NA|TRBV2|NA|TRBJ1-2
CASGLPGGIYGYTF
TGTGCCAGCGGTCTCCCCGGAGGGATCTATGGCTACACCTTC
>TRBD1|TRBV20-1|NA|TRBJ1-5
CSAWGQGEQPQHF
TGCAGTGCGTGGGGACAGGGGGAACAGCCCCAGCATTTT
>TRBD1|TRBV20-1|many|TRBJ1-1
CSARTGMNTEAFF
TGCAGTGCTAGGACAGGGATGAACACTGAAGCTTTCTTT
>TRBD1|TRBV29-1|NA|TRBJ2-4
CSVLTLQGSGAKNIQYF
TGCAGCGTTCTAACCTTACAGGGGAGTGGTGCCAAAAACATTCAGTACTTC
>TRBD1|TRBV6-5|once|TRBJ1-6
CASTRGGGSSPLHF
TGTGCCAGCACTCGAGGAGGGGGCTCTTCACCCCTCCACTTT
>TRBD1|TRBV10-3|NA|TRBJ1-6
CATCRDRNSPLHF
TGTGCCACTTGCCGGGACAGGAATTCACCCCTCCACTTT
>NA|TRBV6-5|NA|TRBJ1-5
CASSYKGGSNQPQHF
TGTGCCAGCAGTTACAAAGGGGGGAGCAATCAGCCCCAGCATTTT
>NA|TRBV28|NA|TRBJ1-2
CASSLVDRSSYGYTF
TGTGCCAGCAGTTTGGTAGACAGGAGTTCATATGGCTACACCTTC
>NA|TRBV7-9|many|TRBJ1-4
CASSLGTDQEKLFF
TGTGCCAGCAGCTTGGGGACCGACCAAGAAAAACTGTTTTTT
>TRBD1|TRBV28|many|TRBJ2-5
CASSSSGTGANWQYF
TGTGCCAGCAGTTCATCCGGGACAGGGGCCAACTGGCAGTACTTC
>NA|TRBV19|many|TRBJ1-2
CASSIDPPGRPYSGYTF
TGTGCCAGTAGTATCGACCCACCGGGACGGCCCTATTCTGGCTACACCTTC
>TRBD1|TRBV20-1|many|TRBJ1-5
CSAREPLDRGKQPQHF
TGCAGTGCTCGGGAACCCCTCGACAGGGGAAAACAGCCCCAGCATTTT
>NA|TRBV5-4|few|TRBJ2-5
CASSLGLVGETQYF
TGTGCCAGCAGCTTGGGACTAGTTGGAGAGACCCAGTACTTC
>TRBD1|TRBV3-1|NA|TRBJ2-2
CASSHQGARTGELFF
TGTGCCAGCAGTCATCAGGGGGCGAGGACCGGGGAGCTGTTTTTT
>NA|TRBV28|many|TRBJ1-2
CASSLVSAYGYTF
TGTGCCAGCAGTTTAGTCAGCGCCTATGGCTACACCTTC
>TRBD1|TRBV12-5|many|TRBJ2-5
CASGSDIGQGIGETQYF
TGTGCTAGTGGTTCAGACATCGGACAGGGGATTGGAGAGACCCAGTACTTC
>NA|TRBV7-9|many|TRBJ1-1
CASSLDGTSRGTEAFF
TGTGCCAGCAGCTTAGACGGGACATCTCGGGGCACTGAAGCTTTCTTT
>NA|TRBV7-2|many|TRBJ1-4
CASSLDHNEKLFF
TGTGCCAGCAGCTTAGATCATAATGAAAAACTGTTTTTT
>NA|TRBV7-2|many|TRBJ2-3
CASSFDPPSTDTQYF
TGTGCCAGCAGCTTTGATCCCCCTAGCACAGATACGCAGTATTTT
>TRBD1|TRBV5-4|many|TRBJ2-2
CASSLGQGSAGELFF
TGTGCCAGCAGCCTAGGACAGGGGTCGGCCGGGGAGCTGTTTTTT
>NA|TRBV27|NA|TRBJ1-2
CASSRYGSKNANYGYTF
TGTGCCAGCAGCCGCTACGGGTCGAAAAACGCTAACTATGGCTACACCTTC
>TRBD2|TRBV13|NA|TRBJ2-3
CASSPSGGAATQYF
TGTGCCAGCAGCCCTAGCGGGGGGGCCGCTACGCAGTATTTT
>NA|TRBV11-2|many|TRBJ2-1
CASSLDTPYNEQFF
TGTGCCAGCAGCTTAGATACCCCCTACAATGAGCAGTTCTTC
>TRBD2|TRBV20-1|few|TRBJ2-3
CSARDGRGGTDTQYF
TGCAGTGCTAGAGACGGGCGGGGGGGCACAGATACGCAGTATTTT
>NA|TRBV9|NA|TRBJ1-2
CASSGTVPNYGYTF
TGTGCCAGCAGCGGGACAGTTCCTAACTATGGCTACACCTTC
>NA|TRBV18|many|TRBJ2-6
CASSQSGLSSGANVLTF
TGTGCCAGCTCACAATCCGGACTGAGTTCTGGGGCCAACGTCCTGACTTTC
>NA|TRBV5-1|NA|TRBJ1-2
CASSTAQGYGYTF
TGCGCCAGCAGCACAGCCCAAGGCTATGGCTACACCTTC
>NA|TRBV28|many|TRBJ2-1
CASSLSGFEQFF
TGTGCCAGCAGTTTATCAGGGTTTGAGCAGTTCTTC
>NA|TRBV7-2|many|TRBJ2-5
CASSLGGSKGETQYF
TGTGCCAGCAGCTTAGGTGGTAGCAAGGGAGAGACCCAGTACTTC
>NA|TRBV19|many|TRBJ1-1
CASRGDRPDTEAFF
TGTGCCAGTAGAGGAGACAGGCCAGACACTGAAGCTTTCTTT
>NA|TRBV25-1|few|TRBJ2-3
CASSDRAVSQYF
TGTGCCAGCAGTGACAGGGCCGTCTCGCAGTATTTT
>NA|TRBV6-5|many|TRBJ1-2
CASSYSIPGTIAGYTF
TGTGCCAGCAGTTACTCGATCCCCGGGACAATCGCCGGCTACACCTTC
>NA|TRBV6-4|NA|TRBJ2-1
CASSVEGHSYNEQFF
TGTGCCAGCAGCGTCGAGGGCCACTCCTACAATGAGCAGTTCTTC
>NA|TRBV7-8|many|TRBJ2-5
CASSLEAAPQETQYF
TGTGCCAGCAGCTTAGAGGCGGCACCCCAAGAGACCCAGTACTTC
>NA|TRBV10-3|many|TRBJ2-2
CAISESPEANTGELFF
TGTGCCATCAGTGAAAGTCCGGAGGCAAACACCGGGGAGCTGTTTTTT
>NA|TRBV9|NA|TRBJ1-1
CASSVASGAGTEAFF
TGTGCCAGCAGCGTGGCCTCCGGGGCGGGCACTGAAGCTTTCTTT
>NA|TRBV10-3|many|TRBJ2-2
CAISAGSNTGELFF
TGTGCCATCAGTGCTGGGTCGAACACCGGGGAGCTGTTTTTT
>NA|TRBV7-8|many|TRBJ2-1
CASSLTGWEYNEQFF
TGTGCCAGCAGCTTAACGGGATGGGAATACAATGAGCAGTTCTTC
>NA|TRBV5-5|many|TRBJ1-6
CASSLFVGTVDSPLHF
TGTGCCAGCAGCTTGTTCGTCGGGACTGTGGATTCACCCCTCCACTTT
>NA|TRBV11-3|NA|TRBJ2-2
CASSLVSGITGELFF
TGTGCCAGCAGCTTAGTTTCGGGGATCACCGGGGAGCTGTTTTTT
>NA|TRBV28|NA|TRBJ1-2
CASSSHRDPEPRGYTF
TGTGCCAGCAGTTCCCACCGGGACCCCGAACCGCGTGGCTACACCTTC
>TRBD1|TRBV27|NA|TRBJ2-1
CASTLYQGAANEQFF
TGTGCCAGCACCCTTTATCAGGGGGCGGCCAATGAGCAGTTCTTC
>TRBD1|TRBV14|many|TRBJ1-1
CASSPPRGGYNTEAFF
TGTGCCAGCAGCCCCCCGAGAGGGGGCTATAACACTGAAGCTTTCTTT
>TRBD2|TRBV6-2/TRBV6-3|many|TRBJ2-1
CASSSGTSKQFF
TGTGCCAGCAGTTCAGGGACTAGCAAGCAGTTCTTC
>NA|TRBV29-1|many|TRBJ2-5
CSVEDHDKSRGETQYF
TGCAGCGTTGAAGATCATGATAAAAGTAGGGGAGAGACCCAGTACTTC
>TRBD1|TRBV12-3/TRBV12-4|many|TRBJ2-7
CASSLGGTGYEQYF
TGTGCCAGCAGTTTAGGAGGGACAGGGTACGAGCAGTACTTC
>NA|TRBV28|many|TRBJ2-6
CASHSGANVLTF
TGTGCCAGTCACTCTGGGGCCAACGTCCTGACTTTC
>TRBD2|TRBV20-1|NA|TRBJ2-7
CSARGPSGWFQYF
TGCAGTGCTAGAGGTCCTAGCGGGTGGTTTCAGTACTTC
>TRBD1|TRBV2|many|TRBJ1-4
CASRRGTGSEKLFF
TGTGCCAGCAGACGGGGGACAGGGAGTGAAAAACTGTTTTTT
>TRBD2|TRBV20-1|NA|TRBJ2-1
CSARDLPGGLYEQFF
TGCAGTGCTAGAGATCTTCCGGGGGGGCTTTATGAGCAGTTCTTC
>TRBD1|TRBV20-1|few|TRBJ1-2
CSASRTGGEYRGYTF
TGCAGTGCTAGTCGGACAGGGGGCGAATATCGTGGCTACACCTTC
>NA|TRBV6-5|many|TRBJ1-1
CASSYSGGYGTEAFF
TGTGCCAGCAGTTACTCGGGGGGATATGGCACTGAAGCTTTCTTT